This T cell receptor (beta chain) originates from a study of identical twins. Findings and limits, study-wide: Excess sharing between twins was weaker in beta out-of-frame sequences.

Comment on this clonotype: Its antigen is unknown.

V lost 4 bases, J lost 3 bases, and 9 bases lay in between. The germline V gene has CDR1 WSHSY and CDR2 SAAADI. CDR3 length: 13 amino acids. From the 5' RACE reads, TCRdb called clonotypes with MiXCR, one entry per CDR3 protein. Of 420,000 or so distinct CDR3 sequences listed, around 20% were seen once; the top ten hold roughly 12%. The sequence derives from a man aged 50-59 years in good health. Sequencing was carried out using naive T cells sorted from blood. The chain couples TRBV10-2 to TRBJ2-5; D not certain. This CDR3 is CASSAHGKETQYF. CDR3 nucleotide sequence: TGCGCCAGCAGTGCCCATGGAAAAGAGACCCAGTACTTC.